Each of the 27 T cell receptor beta chains below was sequenced from the same sample in a study of shared clonotypes between healthy human individuals (dated by TCRdb to 2020 to 2021). Library creation used the immunoSEQ multiplex PCR assay. The table comes from immuneACCESS by way of TCRdb, which keeps in-frame sequences with V and J called. Part of the clones is missing from these tables; in studies checked, under half for an unresolved V gene and the rest for unknown reasons. The sample table shows approximately 2.5 million clones, and 80% to 95% are seen once. The leading ten clones occupy around 0.37% of the sample. Sequenced material: naive CD4+ T cells from PBMCs. Read against the paper, the sample's cell subset or site label means: CD45RA+ positively selected. The receptor source for this set is a man between 18 and 35 years old in good health. Some clones in this sample may be carry-over from other donors' samples.

CDR3 DNA sequence: TGTGCCAGCTGTCGGGTTGCAACTAATGAAAAACTGTTTTTT. Encoded protein: CASCRVATNEKLFF. The V call is TRBV2, the J call TRBJ1-4; D is ambiguous. The CDR3 consists of 14 residues. Looked up from germline, CDR1 is SNHLY and CDR2 is FYNNEI. The V end was cut by 8 bases, the J end by 0 bases, with 10 bases between. The whole variable domain, filled in from reference TRBV2 and TRBJ1-4, reads EPEVTQTPSHQVTQMGQEVILRCVPISNHLYFYWYRQILGQKVEFLVSFYNNEISEKSEIFDDQFSVERPDGSNFTLKIRSTKLEDSAMYFCASCRVATNEKLFFGSGTQLSVL.

This chain links TRBV18 with TRBJ2-7; 12 nucleotides match TRBD2. This CDR3 is 16 amino acids long. CDR1 and CDR2 from the germline V gene are KGHSH and LQKENI. The V segment lost 4 bases and the J segment 0 bases; nucleotides outside the gene matches: 4. The CDR3 sequence is CASSLGLAGISYEQYF. DNA of the CDR3: TGTGCCAGCTCACTCGGACTAGCGGGGATCTCCTACGAGCAGTACTTC. Supplemented by reference TRBV18 and TRBJ2-7, the full variable domain reads NAGVMQNPRHLVRRRGQEARLRCSPMKGHSHVYWYRQLPEEGLKFMVYLQKENIIDESGMPKERFSAEFPKEGPSILRIQQVVRGDSAAYFCASSLGLAGISYEQYFGPGTRLTVT.

The V call is TRBV5-1, the J call TRBJ2-3; a possible D gene is TRBD2 (6 bases). V was cut by 0 bases and J by 6 bases, with 17 bases left in between. This CDR3 has 16 residues. Germline V gene data show CDR1 as SGHRS and CDR2 as YFSETQ. CDR3 residues: CASSLANGGRTDTQYF. The CDR3 coding sequence is TGCGCCAGCAGCTTGGCCAATGGTGGGAGGACCGATACGCAGTATTTT.

The chain carries TRBV28 and TRBJ1-1; D unclear. The V end was cut by 7 bases, the J end by 2 bases, with 17 bases between. Germline values: CDR1 MDHEN, CDR2 SYDVKM. This CDR3 is 15 amino acids long. The CDR3 nucleotides are TGTGCCAGCATCCGAGTGGGTAGAGCAAACACTGAAGCTTTCTTT. The encoded protein is CASIRVGRANTEAFF.

The CDR3 DNA reads as TGCGCCAGCAGCCGCCCGGGACTAGCGGGAGATGAGACCCAGTACTTC. Protein: CASSRPGLAGDETQYF. This chain connects TRBV4-1 to TRBJ2-5, with TRBD2 matching 14 bases. The CDR3 is made up of 16 amino acids. V dropped 4 bases and J dropped 5; count of bases not matched to a gene: 6. Looked up from germline, CDR1 is MGHRA and CDR2 is YSYEKL.

The chain is built from TRBV6-5 and TRBJ2-7, with D possibly being TRBD2 (7 bases). Trimming stripped 7 bases from V and 7 bases from J, with 14 bases between. The CDR3 spans 12 residues. Per the germline V gene, CDR1 is MNHEY and CDR2 is SVGAGI. The CDR3 sequence is CASTGGQGEQYF. The CDR3 coding sequence is TGTGCCAGCACCGGGGGGCAGGGGGAGCAGTACTTC.

The J gene is TRBJ2-7, the V gene TRBV11-2; weak D call: TRBD2 (6 bases). CDR1 is SGHAT, CDR2 FQNNGV, per germline. Trimming left V 5 bases short and J 3 bases short, with 11 bases between. The CDR3 contains 13 residues. The CDR3 here is CASSKGLNYEQYF. CDR3 nucleotides: TGTGCCAGCAGCAAGGGACTTAACTACGAGCAGTACTTC.

Here the CDR3 DNA reads TGTGCCAGCAAATCAGCGTCGACAGCCTACCCTGAAAAACTGTTTTTT. Translation: CASKSASTAYPEKLFF. The chain is built from TRBV27 and TRBJ1-4; TRBD1 is a possible D gene (5 bases). V was clipped by 7 bases and J by 7 bases, with 22 bases between them. Per germline, CDR1 MNHEY and CDR2 SMNVEV (reference sequence). The CDR3 consists of 16 residues.

The V and J genes are TRBV9 and TRBJ2-1; weak D call: TRBD2 (7 bases). CDR1 and CDR2 from the germline V gene are SGDLS and YYNGEE. The CDR3 sequence is 14 residues long. Trimming stripped 3 bases from V and 4 bases from J, with 11 bases between. CDR3 in amino acids: CASSGEGEYNEQFF. DNA for the CDR3: TGTGCCAGCAGCGGGGAGGGGGAGTACAATGAGCAGTTCTTC.

The gene calls are TRBV5-4 and TRBJ2-1; possible D gene TRBD2, 5 bases. Trimming shortened V by 7 bases and J by 0 bases, and 14 bases separated the two germline ends. Germline CDR1 and CDR2: SGHNT and YYREEE (reference sequence). The CDR3 is 15 residues long. The CDR3 loop reads CASSRGGYSYNEQFF. The CDR3 DNA reads TGTGCCAGCTCTCGGGGTGGGTACTCCTACAATGAGCAGTTCTTC.

The V call is TRBV7-8, the J call TRBJ2-3; no clear D. Germline CDR1 reads SGHVS; CDR2 reads FQNEAQ. Trimming shortened V by 4 bases and J by 0 bases, and 11 bases separated the two germline ends. This CDR3 has 15 residues. The CDR3 region is CASSSLRVSTDTQYF. DNA of the CDR3: TGTGCCAGCAGCTCCCTACGGGTCAGCACAGATACGCAGTATTTT.

In nucleotides, the CDR3 is TGTGCCAGCAGCCCCAGTGTGGTCCGTCAAGAGACCCAGTACTTC. This encodes CASSPSVVRQETQYF. The genes are TRBV7-2 and TRBJ2-5, with no clear D. CDR3 size: 15 residues. The V end was cut by 5 bases, the J end by 2 bases, with 15 bases between. Germline V gene sequence: CDR1 SGHTA, CDR2 FQGNSA.

The rearrangement uses TRBV7-3 and TRBJ2-5; D is uncertain. V was pared by 2 bases and J by 5 bases, with 9 bases between. The CDR3 spans 13 residues. Per germline, CDR1 SGHTA and CDR2 FQGTGA. CDR3 bases: TGTGCCAGCAGCTTATCTAGGTTGGAGACCCAGTACTTC. It is translated as CASSLSRLETQYF.

The genes are TRBV27 and TRBJ1-2, with 7 bases identical to TRBD1. CDR3 length: 15 residues. The junction had 9 bases not matched to a gene; V was cut back by 6 bases and J by 2 bases. CDR1 is MNHEY, CDR2 SMNVEV, per germline (reference sequence). CDR3 sequence: CASSRQGTLNYGYTF. CDR3 bases: TGTGCCAGCAGCCGACAGGGAACTTTAAACTATGGCTACACCTTC.

The rearrangement links TRBV5-8 to TRBJ2-7; perhaps D is TRBD1 or TRBD2 (6 bases each). The CDR3 is 14 amino acids. V was pared by 4 bases and J by 4 bases, with 15 bases between. Germline CDR1 reads SGHTS; CDR2 reads YDEGEE. CDR3 loop: CASSPGGRLYEQYF. CDR3 nucleotides: TGTGCCAGCAGCCCCGGGGGCAGACTGTACGAGCAGTACTTC.

The chain couples TRBV28 to TRBJ1-5, with D perhaps matching TRBD1 (5 bases). The CDR3 totals 15 residues. V lost 7 bases and J 2 bases, leaving 15 bases between the germline ends. Germline CDR1 is MDHEN and CDR2 is SYDVKM. The CDR3 protein is CASTPRGEGNQPQHF. In DNA form, the CDR3 reads TGTGCCAGCACCCCCCGGGGGGAGGGCAATCAGCCCCAGCATTTT.

The chain links TRBV5-8 to TRBJ2-7; possibly TRBD1 for D (5 bases). V was pared by 0 bases and J by 8 bases, with 18 bases between. The germline V gene has CDR1 SGHTS and CDR2 YDEGEE. The CDR3 sequence is 15 residues long. The CDR3 loop reads CASSLGGAGNEKQYF. CDR3 DNA: TGTGCCAGCAGCTTGGGTGGGGCTGGGAATGAAAAGCAGTACTTC.

This chain links TRBV9 with TRBJ1-5; D perhaps matches TRBD1 (5 bases). Germline V lookup: CDR1 SGDLS, CDR2 YYNGEE. The CDR3 totals 16 residues. Trimming cost V 1 base and J 3 bases, with 14 bases left between them. DNA for the CDR3: TGTGCCAGCAGCGTAAGAGGGGTGGTTCCCAATCAGCCCCAGCATTTT. This sequence encodes CASSVRGVVPNQPQHF.

This chain uses TRBV7-2 with TRBJ2-2; D may be TRBD1 or TRBD2 (5 bases each). With 5 bases removed from V and 6 bases from J, the gap between germline ends came to 19 bases. The CDR3 totals 16 residues. Per the germline V gene, CDR1 is SGHTA and CDR2 is FQGNSA. CDR3 protein: CASSLKGPPGPGELFF. CDR3 sequence (DNA): TGTGCCAGCAGCCTAAAGGGACCGCCCGGGCCCGGGGAGCTGTTTTTT.

The chain carries TRBV27 and TRBJ1-2; D gene unclear. This CDR3 is built from 14 residues. Germline V gives CDR1 MNHEY, CDR2 SMNVEV (reference sequence). Trimming removed 0 bases from V and 2 bases from J, with 7 bases in between. Written as DNA, the CDR3 is TGTGCCAGCAGTTTATCCGACCGGAACTATGGCTACACCTTC. Protein: CASSLSDRNYGYTF.

About this clone itself: Other DNA variants within this sample encode the same CDR3. The V call is TRBV25-1, the J call TRBJ2-6; D remains unclear. The CDR3 length is 13 residues. The V end lost 2 bases, the J end lost 2 bases, and 1 base lay between the germline ends. Germline lookup yields CDR1 MGHDK and CDR2 SYGVNS. The DNA of the CDR3 is TGTGCCAGCAGTGAAGCTGGGGCCAACGTCCTGACTTTC. Translating it yields CASSEAGANVLTF.

The rearrangement joins TRBV4-2 to TRBJ2-1, with 7 bases matching TRBD2. With 1 base clipped from V and 8 bases from J, the junction kept 11 bases outside the gene matches. The CDR3 runs 16 residues. Germline V gives CDR1 LGHNA, CDR2 YNFKEQ. The CDR3 spells CASSQVVGGPYYEQFF. CDR3 nucleotide sequence: TGTGCCAGCAGCCAAGTGGTGGGAGGGCCATATTATGAGCAGTTCTTC.

The chain recombines TRBV7-8 with TRBJ1-1; D is ambiguous. Germline V gives CDR1 SGHVS, CDR2 FQNEAQ. Between the trimmed V and J ends, which lost 5 bases and 2 bases, there was a span of 18 bases. This CDR3 is built from 16 residues. CDR3 sequence reads: CASSVRGAGINTEAFF. The CDR3 DNA is TGTGCCAGCAGCGTACGCGGCGCGGGGATAAACACTGAAGCTTTCTTT. The whole variable domain, remainder taken from reference TRBV7-8 and TRBJ1-1, is GAGVSQSPRYKVAKRGQDVALRCDPISGHVSLFWYQQALGQGPEFLTYFQNEAQLDKSGLPSDRFFAERPEGSVSTLKIQRTQQEDSAVYLCASSVRGAGINTEAFFGQGTRLTVV.

The rearrangement uses TRBV11-2 and TRBJ2-2; the D gene is possibly TRBD1 (5 bases). The germline V gene encodes CDR1 SGHAT and CDR2 FQNNGV. The CDR3 runs to 15 residues. V was pared by 5 bases and J by 7 bases, with 17 bases between. The CDR3 loop reads CASSLAQGLVGELFF. In nucleotides, the CDR3 is TGTGCCAGCAGCCTCGCCCAGGGATTGGTCGGGGAGCTGTTTTTT. Full variable domain (missing parts from reference TRBV11-2 and TRBJ2-2): EAGVAQSPRYKIIEKRQSVAFWCNPISGHATLYWYQQILGQGPKLLIQFQNNGVVDDSQLPKDRFSAERLKGVDSTLKIQPAKLEDSAVYLCASSLAQGLVGELFFGEGSRLTVL.

This chain links TRBV9 with TRBJ1-2, with a weak D call TRBD1 (5 bases). Germline CDR1 SGDLS, CDR2 YYNGEE. V shed 0 bases and J shed 4 bases, with 13 bases lying between them. The CDR3 length is 15 residues. CDR3 DNA: TGTGCCAGCAGCGTAGATCCCCAGGGCGGCTATGGCTACACCTTC. Translated, it gives CASSVDPQGGYGYTF. The full variable domain, completed using reference TRBV9 and TRBJ1-2, is DSGVTQTPKHLITATGQRVTLRCSPRSGDLSVYWYQQSLDQGLQFLIQYYNGEERAKGNILERFSAQQFPDLHSELNLSSLELGDSALYFCASSVDPQGGYGYTFGSGTRLTVV.

This clone was counted a single time. The genes are TRBV18 and TRBJ2-7; D is undetermined. The germline V gene has CDR1 KGHSH and CDR2 LQKENI. V was trimmed by 3 bases and J by 6 bases, leaving 15 bases between them. This CDR3 contains 14 residues. The CDR3 region has the DNA TGTGCCAGCTCACCCAGCTGGGATTCTGTCGAGCAGTACTTC. Amino acid sequence: CASSPSWDSVEQYF.

V and J are TRBV28 and TRBJ2-7, with TRBD2 as a possible D gene (5 bases). Trimming took off 8 bases at V and 4 bases at J, with 15 bases between the two ends. CDR3 size: 13 residues. Germline lookup yields CDR1 MDHEN and CDR2 SYDVKM. CDR3 sequence: CASLNGVGYEQYF. CDR3 in DNA: TGTGCCAGCCTGAACGGGGTGGGGTACGAGCAGTACTTC.